Below, 27 T cell receptor beta chains from the same sample are listed, as sequenced in a study of early T cells in non-severe SARS-CoV-2 infection. Each CDR3 protein is one row after TCRdb ran MiXCR on the 5' RACE reads. This table holds roughly 120,000 distinct CDR3 sequences, 14% to 15% found once. Sequenced material: whole blood. The receptors derive from an adult who was a healthcare worker with PCR-confirmed SARS-CoV-2 infection or an uninfected control (not recorded which).

This clonotype occurred a few times. The chain recombines TRBV24-1 with TRBJ1-1; no clear D. The CDR3 runs to 13 residues. V was pared by 7 bases and J by 1 base, with 9 bases between. Germline V CDR1 and CDR2: KGHDR, SFDVKD. CDR3 loop: CATRGVGNTEAFF. The CDR3 DNA follows: TGTGCCACCAGGGGCGTGGGGAACACTGAAGCTTTCTTT.

V gene TRBV7-6 combines with J gene TRBJ1-1; possible D gene TRBD1, 5 bases. The CDR3 has 17 amino acids. Deletions cut 6 bases from V and 0 bases from J, with 20 bases between. Germline CDR1 is SGHVS and CDR2 is FNYEAQ. This CDR3 is CASRDPRRGILNTEAFF. The CDR3 DNA is TGTGCCAGCAGAGATCCTAGGCGGGGGATTCTGAACACTGAAGCTTTCTTT.

This clonotype was seen only a few times. V and J are TRBV25-1 and TRBJ2-6; D remains unclear. CDR1 is MGHDK and CDR2 is SYGVNS in the germline V gene. The CDR3 has 16 amino acids. V was clipped by 0 bases and J by 1 base, with 7 bases between them. The CDR3: CASSEYRVSGANVLTF. Here the CDR3 DNA reads TGTGCCAGCAGTGAATATAGAGTGTCTGGGGCCAACGTCCTGACTTTC.

This clonotype was detected a few times. The V gene is TRBV25-1, the J gene TRBJ1-2; TRBD1 matches at 9 bases. The CDR3 has 14 residues. CDR1 MGHDK and CDR2 SYGVNS come from the germline V gene. Trimming at V came to 4 bases and at J to 8 bases, leaving 8 bases not matched to a gene. CDR3 coding DNA: TGTGCCAGCAGTGCGGGACAGGGAAGCGGAGGCTACACCTTC. Protein product: CASSAGQGSGGYTF.

V is TRBV7-2 and J is TRBJ1-3; D may be TRBD1 (5 bases). This CDR3 is 15 amino acids long. Between the trimmed V and J ends, which lost 4 bases and 0 bases, there was a span of 10 bases. CDR1 and CDR2 from the germline V gene are SGHTA and FQGNSA. DNA for the CDR3: TGTGCCAGCAGCTCGGGACTTAACTCTGGAAACACCATATATTTT. Translated, it gives CASSSGLNSGNTIYF.

This clonotype is a singleton in its sample. The rearrangement links TRBV6-1 to TRBJ2-1; D gene uncertain. Germline CDR1 reads MNHNS; CDR2 reads SASEGT. The CDR3 length is 12 residues. V lost 3 bases and J lost 4, with 4 bases in between. CDR3 coding DNA: TGTGCCAGCAGTGACACGTACAATGAGCAGTTCTTC. Amino acid sequence: CASSDTYNEQFF.

The table lists this clonotype with a few counts. The rearrangement uses TRBV11-2 and TRBJ1-6; 7 positions agree with TRBD1. Germline CDR1 and CDR2: SGHAT and FQNNGV. The CDR3 sequence is 15 residues long. Trimming at V came to 5 bases and at J to 10 bases, leaving 11 bases not matched to a gene. The CDR3 is CASSQKAQGRSPLHF. The CDR3 DNA sequence: TGTGCCAGCAGCCAGAAGGCACAGGGGAGGTCACCCCTCCACTTT.

Only a few counts were recorded for this clonotype. The chain joins TRBV2 to TRBJ1-2, with D possibly matching TRBD1 (5 bases). V lost 9 bases and J 6 bases, leaving 11 bases between the germline ends. In germline, CDR1 is SNHLY, CDR2 FYNNEI. The CDR3 loop spans 11 amino acids. The CDR3 region has the DNA TGTGCCAGGGATTCGGGGGATGGCTACACCTTC. Translated: CARDSGDGYTF.

For the CDR3, the DNA is TGTGCCAGCAGCTCGGGAGGGGCCATTAATTCACCCCTCCACTTT. It translates to CASSSGGAINSPLHF. The rearrangement uses TRBV7-6 and TRBJ1-6, with D maybe TRBD1 (5 bases). This CDR3 comprises 15 residues. CDR1 and CDR2 (germline): SGHVS, FNYEAQ. V gave up 4 bases and J gave up 6 bases, with 13 bases separating them.

In its sample, this clonotype was seen once. The chain uses TRBV18 and TRBJ2-7; no firm D call. V lost 3 bases and J 4 bases, leaving 13 bases between the germline ends. The CDR3 is 14 amino acids. Germline assignment: CDR1 KGHSH and CDR2 LQKENI. In DNA form, the CDR3 reads TGTGCCAGCTCACCCGGAAGAGTTTCATACGAGCAGTACTTC. Translating it yields CASSPGRVSYEQYF.

This chain uses TRBV7-3 with TRBJ2-1; D gene uncertain. Germline loops: CDR1 SGHTA, CDR2 FQGTGA. The CDR3 has 13 amino acids. Trimming removed 1 base at V and 5 bases at J, with 6 bases between. This CDR3 reads CASSLSQNNEQFF. In DNA form, the CDR3 reads TGTGCCAGCAGCTTAAGTCAGAACAATGAGCAGTTCTTC.

The chain is built from TRBV7-2 and TRBJ2-5; D not resolved. CDR1 SGHTA and CDR2 FQGNSA come from the germline V gene. V lost 0 bases and J 2 bases, leaving 7 bases between the germline ends. The CDR3 is 14 residues long. The CDR3 nucleotides read TGTGCCAGCAGCTTAGCGGCTTCTCAAGAGACCCAGTACTTC. It codes for CASSLAASQETQYF.

This clonotype was seen a handful of times. The chain links TRBV12-3 or TRBV12-4 to TRBJ1-3, with 7 bases that match TRBD1. CDR3 length: 14 residues. V shed 5 bases, J shed 8 bases, and the junction held 9 bases outside the gene matches. The CDR3 is CASSQTGQGDTIYF. Written as DNA, the CDR3 is TGTGCCAGCAGTCAGACCGGTCAGGGGGACACCATATATTTT.

The chain couples TRBV7-2 to TRBJ2-5, with D unclear. CDR3 length equals 14 residues. The germline gives CDR1 SGHTA, CDR2 FQGNSA. V shed 5 bases and J shed 4 bases, with 14 bases lying between them. The CDR3 DNA is TGTGCCAGCAGCCAGGCGATAGATGTAGAGACCCAGTACTTC. Its translation is CASSQAIDVETQYF.

This chain uses TRBV3-1 with TRBJ1-2, with D possibly TRBD1 on 5 matching bases. The CDR3 runs 16 residues. CDR1 is LGHDT and CDR2 is YNNKEL in the germline V gene (reference sequence). V lost 4 bases, J lost 6 bases, and 21 bases lay in between. The CDR3 reads CASSPKTGTSVNGYTF. CDR3 nucleotide sequence: TGTGCCAGCAGCCCGAAAACTGGGACCTCCGTCAATGGCTACACCTTC.

A single count supports this clonotype. The chain couples TRBV18 to TRBJ2-7; 12 bases fit TRBD2. Per the germline V gene, CDR1 is KGHSH and CDR2 is LQKENI. The V and J ends lost 1 base and 1 base, in that order; junction bases with no gene match: 11. The CDR3 runs to 19 residues. This CDR3 is CASSPRSSGGGRRSYEQYF. DNA for the CDR3: TGTGCCAGCTCACCACGGTCTAGCGGGGGGGGACGACGTTCCTACGAGCAGTACTTC.

J is TRBJ1-1 and V is TRBV5-4; a possible D gene is TRBD1 (5 bases). The CDR3 has 15 amino acids. Trimming cost V 3 bases and J 4 bases, with 16 bases left between them. Germline loops: CDR1 SGHNT, CDR2 YYREEE (reference sequence). The CDR3 loop is CASSSDSTSVTEAFF. The CDR3 DNA follows: TGTGCCAGCAGCTCCGACAGTACCTCAGTCACTGAAGCTTTCTTT.

The chain links TRBV29-1 to TRBJ2-7; tentative D call: TRBD1 (5 bases). Deletions cut 4 bases from V and 7 bases from J, with 14 bases between. CDR1 is SQVTM, CDR2 ANQGSEA, per germline. This CDR3 comprises 12 residues. The CDR3 sequence: CSVVSTSGEQYF. Here the CDR3 DNA reads TGCAGCGTTGTAAGCACCTCAGGGGAGCAGTACTTC.

The CDR3 DNA is TGCAGTGCCAGGGACAGCCTTAACACTGAAGCTTTCTTT. Encoded protein: CSARDSLNTEAFF. The chain couples TRBV20-1 to TRBJ1-1; the match to TRBD1 covers 7 bases. CDR1 and CDR2 from the germline V gene are DFQATT and SNEGSKA (reference sequence). V dropped 6 bases and J dropped 2; count of bases not matched to a gene: 6. The CDR3 length is 13 residues.

The chain combines TRBV29-1 with TRBJ1-1; TRBD1 might be the D (5 bases). Trimming removed 6 bases at V and 1 base at J, with 15 bases between. The germline gives CDR1 SQVTM, CDR2 ANQGSEA. The CDR3 is 14 amino acids. In DNA, the CDR3 is TGCAGCGTCCTTCGGACGACAGCGAACACTGAAGCTTTCTTT. It specifies CSVLRTTANTEAFF.

This chain joins TRBV30 and TRBJ2-3; D uncertain. The CDR3 has 14 residues. The germline V gene encodes CDR1 GTSNPN and CDR2 SVGIG (reference sequence). The ends were cut back, 0 bases at V and 6 bases at J, with 13 bases in the middle. CDR3 protein: CAWSVAVATDTQYF. CDR3 nucleotide sequence: TGTGCCTGGAGTGTGGCGGTAGCAACTGATACGCAGTATTTT.

The J gene is TRBJ2-7, the V gene TRBV4-1, with D possibly TRBD1 on 5 matching bases. V was shortened by 0 bases and J by 2 bases, with 8 bases between the two germline ends. This CDR3 is 14 amino acids long. Per the germline V gene, CDR1 is MGHRA and CDR2 is YSYEKL. The DNA of the CDR3 is TGCGCCAGCAGCCAAGAAGGGGATGCCTACGAGCAGTACTTC. Translated, it gives CASSQEGDAYEQYF.

This clonotype was counted between two and nine times. The rearrangement uses TRBV7-9 and TRBJ2-6, with D perhaps matching TRBD1 (6 bases). CDR1 is SEHNR, CDR2 FQNEAQ, per germline (reference sequence). V dropped 2 bases and J dropped 4 bases, with 21 bases sitting between them. The CDR3 length is 19 residues. The CDR3 sequence: CASSLPWDTRPEGANVLTF. In DNA form, the CDR3 reads TGTGCCAGCAGCTTACCATGGGACACCCGCCCGGAAGGGGCCAACGTCCTGACTTTC.

This clonotype was observed a handful of times. The V gene is TRBV6-1, the J gene TRBJ2-1; TRBD2 is a possible D gene (8 bases). The CDR3 loop spans 14 amino acids. Germline CDR1 MNHNS, CDR2 SASEGT. V lost 7 bases, J lost 6 bases, and 16 bases lay in between. CDR3 residues: CASTRGGLGNEQFF. DNA for the CDR3: TGTGCCAGCACCAGGGGGGGACTAGGCAATGAGCAGTTCTTC.

Ten or more counts support this clonotype. The V call is TRBV14, the J call TRBJ2-7; D ambiguous. CDR3 length: 13 residues. Trimming removed 1 base at V and 3 bases at J, with 7 bases between. Germline assignment: CDR1 SGHDN and CDR2 FVKESK. CDR3 loop: CASSQVPSYEQYF. The CDR3 region has the DNA TGTGCCAGCAGCCAAGTTCCGAGCTACGAGCAGTACTTC.

The chain joins TRBV6-5 to TRBJ1-2; D call uncertain. Trimming took off 3 bases at V and 1 base at J, with 9 bases between the two ends. Germline V gives CDR1 MNHEY, CDR2 SVGAGI. The CDR3 is made up of 14 amino acids. CDR3 loop: CASSYNRVNYGYTF. CDR3 coding DNA: TGTGCCAGCAGTTATAACAGAGTTAACTATGGCTACACCTTC.

This chain connects TRBV27 to TRBJ2-1; a weak D match, TRBD2 (5 bases). The CDR3 covers 15 residues. Germline loops: CDR1 MNHEY, CDR2 SMNVEV (reference sequence). V lost 3 bases and J 2 bases, leaving 11 bases between the germline ends. CDR3 DNA sequence: TGTGCCAGCAGTTTTTCTAGGGAGACCTACAATGAGCAGTTCTTC. This codes for CASSFSRETYNEQFF.